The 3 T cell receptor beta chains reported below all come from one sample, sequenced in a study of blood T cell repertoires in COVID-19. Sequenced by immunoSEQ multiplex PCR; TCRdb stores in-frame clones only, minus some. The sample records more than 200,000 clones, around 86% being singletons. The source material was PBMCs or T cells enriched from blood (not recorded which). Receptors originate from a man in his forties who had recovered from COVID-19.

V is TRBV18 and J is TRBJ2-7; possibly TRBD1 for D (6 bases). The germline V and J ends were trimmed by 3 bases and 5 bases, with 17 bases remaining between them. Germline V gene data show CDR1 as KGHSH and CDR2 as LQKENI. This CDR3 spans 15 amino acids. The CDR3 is CASSPGAGVMNEQYF. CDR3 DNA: TGTGCCAGCTCACCTGGGGCAGGGGTGATGAACGAGCAGTACTTC. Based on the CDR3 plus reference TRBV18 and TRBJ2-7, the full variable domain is NAGVMQNPRHLVRRRGQEARLRCSPMKGHSHVYWYRQLPEEGLKFMVYLQKENIIDESGMPKERFSAEFPKEGPSILRIQQVVRGDSAAYFCASSPGAGVMNEQYFGPGTRLTVT.

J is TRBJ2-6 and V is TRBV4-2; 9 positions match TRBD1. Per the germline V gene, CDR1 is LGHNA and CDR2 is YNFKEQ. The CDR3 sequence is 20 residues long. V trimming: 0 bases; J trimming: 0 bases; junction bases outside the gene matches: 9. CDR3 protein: CASSQDGGDRVFSGANVLTF. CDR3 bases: TGTGCCAGCAGCCAAGATGGGGGGGACAGGGTATTCTCTGGGGCCAACGTCCTGACTTTC.

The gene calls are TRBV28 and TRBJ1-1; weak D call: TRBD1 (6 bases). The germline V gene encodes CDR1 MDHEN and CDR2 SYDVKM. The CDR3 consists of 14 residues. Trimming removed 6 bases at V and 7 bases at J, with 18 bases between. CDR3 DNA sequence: TGTGCCAGCAGGGCGCGGACAGCCCGGAGTGAAGCTTTCTTT. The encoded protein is CASRARTARSEAFF.